This entry lists 32 T cell receptor beta chains sequenced from one sample in a study of T cell responses to AZD1222 COVID-19 vaccine. The method was immunoSEQ multiplex PCR; TCRdb's version includes in-frame clones alone and lacks a portion of them. The sample has around 100,000 clones; about 90% are singletons. This specimen was peripheral blood, taken on day 0 of AZD1222 vaccination. The receptors were sampled from an adult in good health.

The chain has TRBV9 and TRBJ2-5; TRBD2 matches at 9 bases. In germline, CDR1 is SGDLS, CDR2 YYNGEE. J was trimmed by 4 bases and V by 0 bases; bases with no gene match: 4. The CDR3 has 15 amino acids. CDR3 coding DNA: TGTGCCAGCAGCGTAGGCGCGGGAGGGGTAGAGACCCAGTACTTC. Protein product: CASSVGAGGVETQYF.

The chain carries TRBV27 and TRBJ2-7, with D possibly TRBD1 on 5 matching bases. Trimming took 6 bases from V and 0 from J, leaving 9 bases between them. Germline-derived CDR1 and CDR2 are MNHEY and SMNVEV (reference sequence). The CDR3 loop spans 13 amino acids. The CDR3 is CASSQGNSYEQYF. CDR3 sequence (DNA): TGTGCCAGCAGCCAGGGAAACTCCTACGAGCAGTACTTC.

The CDR3 protein is CASSGQVTYTDTQYF. The CDR3 nucleotides read TGTGCCAGCAGTGGACAGGTGACCTACACAGATACGCAGTATTTT. The chain employs TRBV2 and TRBJ2-3; possible D gene TRBD1, 6 bases. The CDR3 runs to 15 residues. The germline gives CDR1 SNHLY, CDR2 FYNNEI. Trimming left V 4 bases short and J 2 bases short, with 13 bases between. Combining the CDR3 with reference TRBV2 and TRBJ2-3 gives the whole variable domain EPEVTQTPSHQVTQMGQEVILRCVPISNHLYFYWYRQILGQKVEFLVSFYNNEISEKSEIFDDQFSVERPDGSNFTLKIRSTKLEDSAMYFCASSGQVTYTDTQYFGPGTRLTVL.

This chain joins TRBV19 and TRBJ2-7, with D perhaps matching TRBD1 (6 bases). Germline V gene lookup returns CDR1 LNHDA and CDR2 SQIVND (reference sequence). V was cut by 4 bases and J by 6 bases, with 19 bases left in between. This CDR3 is built from 15 residues. The CDR3 region is CASSTKNEAGVEQYF. The CDR3 DNA follows: TGTGCCAGTAGTACCAAAAACGAGGCAGGGGTCGAGCAGTACTTC.

V gene TRBV2 combines with J gene TRBJ2-5, with D perhaps matching TRBD1 (6 bases). Trimming stripped 6 bases from V and 1 base from J, with 12 bases between. Germline loops: CDR1 SNHLY, CDR2 FYNNEI. The CDR3 runs to 14 residues. CDR3 protein: CASRSGESQETQYF. The CDR3 region has the DNA TGTGCCAGCAGGTCAGGGGAAAGCCAAGAGACCCAGTACTTC.

J is TRBJ1-3 and V is TRBV7-8, with no clear D. Per germline, CDR1 SGHVS and CDR2 FQNEAQ. Deletions cut 1 base from V and 0 bases from J, with 7 bases between. This CDR3 comprises 15 residues. As DNA, the CDR3 is TGTGCCAGCAGCTTAGGTCTATACTCTGGAAACACCATATATTTT. Translating gives CASSLGLYSGNTIYF.

This sequence joins TRBV29-1 and TRBJ1-3, with unresolved D. V gave up 4 bases and J gave up 4 bases, with 11 bases separating them. Germline CDR1 SQVTM, CDR2 ANQGSEA. This CDR3 contains 13 residues. CDR3 loop: CSVGVYGGNTIYF. The CDR3 DNA reads TGCAGCGTTGGGGTTTATGGCGGAAACACCATATATTTT.

The CDR3 nucleotides are TGCGCCAGCAGTTCGGATTACTACAATGAGCAGTTCTTC. This translates into CASSSDYYNEQFF. The chain combines TRBV10-1 with TRBJ2-1; D uncertain. CDR1 WNHNN and CDR2 SYGVQD come from the germline V gene (reference sequence). Deletions cut 5 bases from V and 3 bases from J, with 8 bases between. This CDR3 comprises 13 residues.

This chain links TRBV3-1 (or the pseudogene TRBV3-2) with TRBJ1-1; 7 bases are a match to TRBD1. The CDR3 is 14 amino acids. Germline trimming cut 1 base from V and 5 bases from J; bases unmatched to any gene: 4. In germline, CDR1 is LGHDT, CDR2 YNNKEL (reference sequence). The CDR3 loop is CASSQGQGWTEAFF. DNA for the CDR3: TGTGCCAGCAGCCAAGGACAGGGCTGGACTGAAGCTTTCTTT.

The V call is TRBV6-5, the J call TRBJ2-5; D is unresolved. The CDR3 has 15 residues. CDR1 and CDR2 from the germline V gene are MNHEY and SVGAGI. V was cut by 5 bases and J by 0 bases, with 13 bases left in between. CDR3 residues: CASSLTHGDQETQYF. For the CDR3, the DNA is TGTGCCAGCAGTCTAACGCACGGAGACCAAGAGACCCAGTACTTC.

V usage is TRBV10-1 and J usage is TRBJ1-2, with a possible D match to TRBD1 (5 bases). CDR1 WNHNN and CDR2 SYGVQD come from the germline V gene (reference sequence). The CDR3 has 14 residues. Trimming removed 6 bases at V and 6 bases at J, with 17 bases between. CDR3 in amino acids: CASRTDWAVDGYTF. DNA of the CDR3: TGCGCCAGCAGGACAGACTGGGCGGTGGATGGCTACACCTTC.

This chain joins TRBV7-8 and TRBJ2-1; 7 bases line up with TRBD2. CDR3 length: 16 residues. CDR1 is SGHVS and CDR2 is FQNEAQ in the germline V gene. Trimming cost V 4 bases and J 7 bases; bases outside gene matches: 13. CDR3 protein: CASSSEAGRFLNEQFF. The CDR3 nucleotides read TGTGCCAGCAGCTCCGAAGCGGGACGATTCTTGAATGAGCAGTTCTTC.

This chain links TRBV5-5 with TRBJ2-7; a possible D gene is TRBD2 (7 bases). With 4 bases removed from V and 3 bases from J, the gap between germline ends came to 20 bases. CDR1 and CDR2 from the germline V gene are SGHKS and YYEKEE (reference sequence). The CDR3 has 16 amino acids. This chain's CDR3 is CASSREGGTLIYEQYF. The CDR3 coding sequence is TGTGCCAGCAGCCGTGAGGGGGGGACCCTCATCTACGAGCAGTACTTC. Based on the CDR3 plus reference TRBV5-5 and TRBJ2-7, the full variable domain is DAGVTQSPTHLIKTRGQQVTLRCSPISGHKSVSWYQQVLGQGPQFIFQYYEKEERGRGNFPDRFSARQFPNYSSELNVNALLLGDSALYLCASSREGGTLIYEQYFGPGTRLTVT.

This chain connects TRBV28 to TRBJ1-3; D is perhaps TRBD1 (6 bases). The CDR3 consists of 14 residues. The V and J ends lost 6 bases and 0 bases respectively, with 9 bases between them. Germline values: CDR1 MDHEN, CDR2 SYDVKM. The CDR3 DNA sequence: TGTGCCAGCAGAGCGACAGGCTCTGGAAACACCATATATTTT. Encoded protein: CASRATGSGNTIYF.

This chain joins TRBV19 and TRBJ1-1, with D hard to call. Germline V gives CDR1 LNHDA, CDR2 SQIVND (reference sequence). Deletions cut 5 bases from V and 0 bases from J, with 13 bases between. The CDR3 totals 15 residues. The CDR3 reads CASSLLSVLNTEAFF. For the CDR3, the DNA is TGTGCCAGTAGTCTCTTATCGGTCCTGAACACTGAAGCTTTCTTT.

This clone was seen once. This chain joins TRBV11-2 and TRBJ2-3; the D is unclear. The germline V and J ends were trimmed by 4 bases and 3 bases, with 5 bases remaining between them. CDR3 length: 12 residues. Germline CDR1 is SGHAT and CDR2 is FQNNGV. CDR3 sequence: CASSSWTDTQYF. DNA for the CDR3: TGTGCCAGCAGCTCGTGGACAGATACGCAGTATTTT.

The rearrangement joins TRBV21-1 to TRBJ1-3. TRBV21-1 is a known pseudogene. The CDR3 sequence is 15 residues long. CDR3 protein: CASSTLFPSGNTIYF. The CDR3 coding sequence is TGTGCCAGCAGCACCCTTTTCCCTTCTGGAAACACCATATATTTT.

This clone was detected a few times. The V call is TRBV19, the J call TRBJ2-7; D unresolved. CDR1 and CDR2 from the germline V gene are LNHDA and SQIVND (reference sequence). The CDR3 is 11 amino acids. V was clipped by 7 bases and J by 4 bases, with 8 bases between them. The CDR3 DNA follows: TGTGCCAGTACGGATAGATACGAGCAGTACTTC. This encodes CASTDRYEQYF.

Written as DNA, the CDR3 is TGCGCCAGCAGCCCCGAGAGGAGCTCCTACGAGCAGTACTTC. Its protein is CASSPERSSYEQYF. The V and J genes are TRBV4-1 and TRBJ2-7, with D hard to call. V dropped 4 bases and J dropped 0 bases, with 10 bases sitting between them. Germline values: CDR1 MGHRA, CDR2 YSYEKL. CDR3 length equals 14 residues.

V and J are TRBV28 and TRBJ1-4, with TRBD1 as a possible D gene (5 bases). Trimming removed 2 bases at V and 7 bases at J, with 11 bases between. Germline V gives CDR1 MDHEN, CDR2 SYDVKM. The CDR3 totals 14 residues. CDR3 sequence: CASSLMAGPEKLFF. DNA for the CDR3: TGTGCCAGCAGTTTAATGGCAGGGCCTGAAAAACTGTTTTTT.

The V gene is TRBV18, the J gene TRBJ1-2; D is unresolved. Trimming stripped 3 bases from V and 0 bases from J, with 5 bases between. Germline V lookup: CDR1 KGHSH, CDR2 LQKENI. The CDR3 is made up of 13 amino acids. The CDR3 nucleotides are TGTGCCAGCTCACCTGAGGCTAACTATGGCTACACCTTC. It codes for CASSPEANYGYTF.

The rearrangement uses TRBV5-1 and TRBJ2-1; 13 bases align to TRBD2. The CDR3 length is 16 residues. CDR1 and CDR2 from the germline V gene are SGHRS and YFSETQ. V shed 1 base, J shed 7 bases, and the junction held 5 bases outside the gene matches. For the CDR3, the DNA is TGCGCCAGCAGCTTGTTGGGACTAGCGGGAATGAATGAGCAGTTCTTC. It is translated as CASSLLGLAGMNEQFF.

The chain recombines TRBV5-1 with TRBJ2-1, with TRBD2 matching 7 bases. Germline CDR1 is SGHRS and CDR2 is YFSETQ. The CDR3 is made up of 14 amino acids. V dropped 4 bases and J dropped 8; count of bases not matched to a gene: 9. The CDR3 region has the DNA TGCGCCAGCAGCCCGACGACCCTAGCGGATGAGCAGTTCTTC. Translating gives CASSPTTLADEQFF.

The V gene is TRBV19, the J gene TRBJ1-4, with TRBD1 matching over 7 bases. Germline V gene sequence: CDR1 LNHDA, CDR2 SQIVND (reference sequence). V shed 5 bases and J 8 bases; nucleotides not matched to a gene: 8. The CDR3 length is 14 residues. DNA of the CDR3: TGTGCCAGTAGTTCGGGACAGACTACCGAAAAACTGTTTTTT. Protein product: CASSSGQTTEKLFF. The full variable domain, in which reference TRBV19 and TRBJ1-4 provide the parts outside the CDR3, is DGGITQSPKYLFRKEGQNVTLSCEQNLNHDAMYWYRQDPGQGLRLIYYSQIVNDFQKGDIAEGYSVSREKKESFPLTVTSAQKNPTAFYLCASSSGQTTEKLFFGSGTQLSVL.

The rearrangement links TRBV7-9 to TRBJ2-1; a possible D gene is TRBD1 (6 bases). CDR1 SEHNR and CDR2 FQNEAQ come from the germline V gene (reference sequence). V was shortened by 1 base and J by 0 bases, with 10 bases between the two germline ends. The CDR3 runs to 16 residues. As DNA, the CDR3 is TGTGCCAGCAGCTTAGTGCGGACAGTCTCCTACAATGAGCAGTTCTTC. This codes for CASSLVRTVSYNEQFF.

The chain joins TRBV4-1 to TRBJ2-5; no clear D gene. The CDR3 covers 14 residues. Deletions cut 0 bases from V and 4 bases from J, with 9 bases between. The V gene's germline CDR1 is MGHRA and CDR2 YSYEKL. The CDR3 bases are TGCGCCAGCAGCCAAGATACGGTTCTAGAGACCCAGTACTTC. It yields the protein CASSQDTVLETQYF.

The chain carries TRBV30 and TRBJ2-1; D call uncertain. Germline V gene lookup returns CDR1 GTSNPN and CDR2 SVGIG (reference sequence). CDR3 size: 13 residues. V lost 2 bases to trimming and J lost 9 bases, with 14 bases between them. The CDR3 sequence is CAWSRVRSGEQFF. CDR3 sequence (DNA): TGTGCCTGGAGTCGCGTGAGGAGTGGTGAGCAGTTCTTC.

The J gene is TRBJ2-2, the V gene TRBV5-6; D gene unclear. V dropped 0 bases and J dropped 2 bases, with 8 bases sitting between them. The CDR3 extends over 15 amino acids. Germline values: CDR1 SGHDT, CDR2 YYEEEE. The DNA of the CDR3 is TGTGCCAGCAGCTTGGGTGCCAGCAACACCGGGGAGCTGTTTTTT. This codes for CASSLGASNTGELFF. Filled out from reference TRBV5-6 and TRBJ2-2, the complete variable domain reads DAGVTQSPTHLIKTRGQQVTLRCSPKSGHDTVSWYQQALGQGPQFIFQYYEEEERQRGNFPDRFSGHQFPNYSSELNVNALLLGDSALYLCASSLGASNTGELFFGEGSRLTVL.

This clone was counted once. Here the CDR3 DNA reads TGCGCCAGCAGGGAAATAAACACTGAAGCTTTCTTT. As protein: CASREINTEAFF. V gene TRBV5-1 combines with J gene TRBJ1-1; no clear D gene. The CDR3 is 12 residues long. V was pared by 5 bases and J by 2 bases, with 7 bases between. CDR1 SGHRS and CDR2 YFSETQ come from the germline V gene.

The rearrangement links TRBV5-4 to TRBJ2-7, with 15 bases that match TRBD2. This CDR3 is 16 amino acids long. Germline trimming cut 4 bases from V and 5 bases from J; bases unmatched to any gene: 7. Germline V gives CDR1 SGHNT, CDR2 YYREEE (reference sequence). The CDR3: CASSPGLAGGVHEQYF. The CDR3 region has the DNA TGTGCCAGCAGCCCCGGACTAGCGGGAGGGGTCCACGAGCAGTACTTC.

This clone was observed once. This chain joins TRBV27 and TRBJ2-7, with D perhaps matching TRBD1 or TRBD2 (5 bases each). Germline V gene data show CDR1 as MNHEY and CDR2 as SMNVEV (reference sequence). The CDR3 has 15 amino acids. Trimming stripped 6 bases from V and 6 bases from J, with 21 bases between. CDR3 nucleotide sequence: TGTGCCAGCAGACCCAGAGATGGTGGGGGTGGCGAGCAGTACTTC. This translates into CASRPRDGGGGEQYF.

V gene TRBV5-4 combines with J gene TRBJ2-2; D remains unclear. This CDR3 has 12 amino acids. Germline V gene sequence: CDR1 SGHNT, CDR2 YYREEE (reference sequence). The V end lost 1 base, the J end lost 6 bases, and 4 bases lay between the germline ends. This CDR3 is CASSLTAGELFF. The CDR3 nucleotides are TGTGCCAGCAGCTTGACGGCCGGGGAGCTGTTTTTT.